This T cell receptor beta chain was obtained from a study of OX40 agonist ivuxolimab in advanced cancers. Study details: Every 2 weeks, patients received ivuxolimab intravenously, dosed at 0.01 to 10 mg/kg. General study findings and limits: Patients with a partial response at 0.1-3.0 mg/kg had among the lowest clonal expansion. Dosing at 0.1 to 3.0 mg/kg was accompanied by clonal expansion of CD4+ and CD8+ blood T cells by week 6. On average, CD8+ T cells showed a greater number of expanded clones than CD4+.

The protocol was immunoSEQ multiplex PCR, while the TCRdb copy is restricted to in-frame clones and leaves out a portion. Here the sample spans tens of thousands of clones, approximately 81% being singletons. Germline-derived CDR1 and CDR2 are MDHEN and SYDVKM. CDR3 length: 15 residues. Trimming pared 2 bases from V and 9 bases from J, leaving 19 bases between. As concerns this clone: Its target is unknown.

The rearrangement uses TRBV28 and TRBJ2-5; TRBD1 might be the D (6 bases). This TCR was recovered from an adult with an advanced solid tumor such as melanoma, head and neck, liver or kidney cancer. This material consisted of CD4+ or CD8+ T cells sorted from blood, taken in a trial of the OX40 agonist ivuxolimab. CDR3 protein: CASSLNWEGGAAQYF. Here the CDR3 DNA reads TGTGCCAGCAGTTTAAATTGGGAAGGGGGAGCGGCCCAGTACTTC.